A selection of T cell receptor beta chains follows, all from one sample in a study of shared clonotypes between healthy human individuals. TCRdb's copy holds only in-frame clones and misses some; the assay was immunoSEQ multiplex PCR. Among around 2,000,000 clones, roughly 94% were seen once, and the ten largest hold around 1%. The sequenced sample was naive CD8+ T cells sorted from blood. Receptor source: a man between 18 and 35 years old in good health. Each CDR3 is given with its conserved first and last residue. D genes are given only for firm matches. Clone size is given for some rows only: seen once, a few or many times, or a class if the clone is expanded.

J gene | D gene | clone size | V gene | CDR3 DNA | CDR3 protein
TRBJ2-1 | TRBD2 | - | TRBV5-5 | TGTGCCAGCAGCTTGTCAGCGGGGGGGCCCTATGAGCAGTTCTTC | CASSLSAGGPYEQFF
TRBJ1-2 | - | - | TRBV4-2 | TGTGCCAGCAGCCAAGGAACGAGGGGGTTCGACTATGGCTACACCTTC | CASSQGTRGFDYGYTF
TRBJ2-6 | - | - | TRBV7-8 | TGTGCCAGCACCAAGAGACTAGTAGGAAGTTCTGGGGCCAACGTCCTGACTTTC | CASTKRLVGSSGANVLTF
TRBJ1-6 | - | - | TRBV28 | TGTGCCAGCAGATTAGTGGACATGAATTCACCCCTCCACTTT | CASRLVDMNSPLHF
TRBJ2-1 | TRBD2 | - | TRBV4-3 | TGCGCCAGCAGCCGACGACTAGCGGAGAATGAGCAGTTCTTC | CASSRRLAENEQFF
TRBJ2-3 | TRBD1 | once | TRBV7-9 | TGTGCCAGCAGCTTGGGACAGGGAAGCCCAGATACGCAGTATTTT | CASSLGQGSPDTQYF
TRBJ2-7 | - | - | TRBV4-1 | TGCGCCAGCAGCCAACAGGTTTCCTACGAGCAGTACTTC | CASSQQVSYEQYF
TRBJ2-7 | - | - | TRBV4-1 | TGCGCCAGCAGCCTTGGACAGTCCTACGAGCAGTACTTC | CASSLGQSYEQYF
TRBJ2-2 | - | - | TRBV9 | TGTGCCAGCAGCGTAGTCGACACCGGGGAGCTGTTTTTT | CASSVVDTGELFF
TRBJ1-5 | TRBD1 | - | TRBV6-1 | TGTGCCAGCAGTGTAGTCGGGACAGTAAATCAGCCCCAGCATTTT | CASSVVGTVNQPQHF
TRBJ2-5 | - | - | TRBV19 | TGTGCCAGTAGTATAGAACCGGCTAGCCCGGAGACCCAGTACTTC | CASSIEPASPETQYF
TRBJ2-1 | TRBD2 | - | TRBV10-2 | TGCGCCAGCAGTGGCGGGGGGCCCTACAATGAGCAGTTCTTC | CASSGGGPYNEQFF
TRBJ2-7 | - | - | TRBV5-6 | TGTGCCAGCTCGGCAGGGCTGTCCTACGAGCAGTACTTC | CASSAGLSYEQYF
TRBJ2-3 | TRBD2 | - | TRBV7-2 | TGTGCCAGCAGCAACTTAGCGGGGGGGGAAGTAGGCACAGATACGCAGTATTTT | CASSNLAGGEVGTDTQYF
TRBJ1-2 | - | - | TRBV25-1 | TGTGCCAGCAGTGATCCATCCAACGGGGGGGGCTATGGCTACACCTTC | CASSDPSNGGGYGYTF
TRBJ1-2 | TRBD1 | - | TRBV5-1 | TGCGCCAGCAGCTTGGATACAGGGGAAGGCTACACCTTC | CASSLDTGEGYTF
TRBJ2-5 | - | - | TRBV11-1 | TGTGCCAGCAGCCCTGACAGCCTCCAAGAGACCCAGTACTTC | CASSPDSLQETQYF
TRBJ2-7 | - | - | TRBV7-9 | TGTGCCAGCAGCTTGCCAGACTCAGTCTACGAGCAGTACTTC | CASSLPDSVYEQYF
TRBJ2-7 | - | - | TRBV19 | TGTGCCAGTAGTATAGCCGCACTAGACTACGAGCAGTACTTC | CASSIAALDYEQYF
TRBJ2-7 | - | once | TRBV15 | TGTGCCACCAGCGGCGACACGAATAGCGAGCAGTACTTC | CATSGDTNSEQYF
TRBJ1-4 | - | - | TRBV2 | TGTGCCAGCAGTGGGCTGGGGCGAGGGCCAGTCGAAAAACTGTTTTTT | CASSGLGRGPVEKLFF
TRBJ2-1 | - | - | TRBV4-3 | TGCGCCAGCAGCCAAGATCTGGGGGCTGAGCAGTTCTTC | CASSQDLGAEQFF
TRBJ2-3 | TRBD1 | once | TRBV5-6 | TGTGCCAGCAGCCCGGAACAGGGGTTGGACGATACGCAGTATTTT | CASSPEQGLDDTQYF
TRBJ2-7 | - | - | TRBV5-1 | TGCGCCAGCAGCTTGGAGTTGGGGCCAGGTTGGAACGAGCAGTACTTC | CASSLELGPGWNEQYF
TRBJ1-4 | TRBD1 | once | TRBV19 | TGTGCCAGTAGTGCAACAGGGGGCTGGGGTGAAAAACTGTTTTTT | CASSATGGWGEKLFF
TRBJ1-1 | - | - | TRBV14 | TGTGCCAGCAGCCAAGTCGCAGGTATGAACACTGAAGCTTTCTTT | CASSQVAGMNTEAFF
TRBJ1-2 | - | - | TRBV5-1 | TGCGCCAGCAGCTTCGAGGACGGCTATGGCTACACCTTC | CASSFEDGYGYTF